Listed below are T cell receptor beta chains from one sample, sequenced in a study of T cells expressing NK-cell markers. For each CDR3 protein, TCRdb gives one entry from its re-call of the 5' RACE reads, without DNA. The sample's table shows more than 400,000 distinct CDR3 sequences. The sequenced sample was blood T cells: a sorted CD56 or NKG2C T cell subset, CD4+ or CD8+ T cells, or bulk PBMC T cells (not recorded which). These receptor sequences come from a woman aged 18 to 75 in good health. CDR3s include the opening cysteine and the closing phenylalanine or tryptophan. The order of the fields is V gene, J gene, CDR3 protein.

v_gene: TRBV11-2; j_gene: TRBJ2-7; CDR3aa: CASSLVLASGLTTYEQYF
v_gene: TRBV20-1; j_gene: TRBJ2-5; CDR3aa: CSARLADERSWGETQYF
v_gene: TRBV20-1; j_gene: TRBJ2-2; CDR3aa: CSARGLAANTGELFF
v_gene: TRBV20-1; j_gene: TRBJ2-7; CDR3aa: CSARGLAGGLEQYF
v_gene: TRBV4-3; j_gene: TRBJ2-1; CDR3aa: CASSQVIVRDTQGNEQFF
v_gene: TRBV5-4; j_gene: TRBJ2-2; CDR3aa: CASSLTTSGELFF
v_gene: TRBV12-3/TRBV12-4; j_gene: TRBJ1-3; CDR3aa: CASSLPGLDTIYF
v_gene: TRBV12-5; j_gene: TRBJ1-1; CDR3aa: CASGLGQTTEAFF
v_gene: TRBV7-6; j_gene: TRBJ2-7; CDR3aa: CASSFGTGGRERQYF
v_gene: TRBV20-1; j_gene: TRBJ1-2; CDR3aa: CSARSRNYGYTF
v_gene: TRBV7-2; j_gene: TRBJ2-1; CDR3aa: CASSPGRAGGWNEQFF
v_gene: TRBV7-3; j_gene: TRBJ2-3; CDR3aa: CASSPWQGYDTQYF
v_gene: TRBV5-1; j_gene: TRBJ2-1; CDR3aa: CASSLGTYEQFF
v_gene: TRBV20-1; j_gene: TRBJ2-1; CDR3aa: CSLYTGTRIYNEQFF
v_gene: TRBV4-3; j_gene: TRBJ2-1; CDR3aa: CASSQAPGQHYNEQFF
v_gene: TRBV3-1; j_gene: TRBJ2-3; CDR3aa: CASSQDSLGRDLTDTQYF
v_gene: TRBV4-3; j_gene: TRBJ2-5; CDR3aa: CASSQALAGGQETQYF
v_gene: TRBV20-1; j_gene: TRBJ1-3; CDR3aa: CSAPAASGNTIYF
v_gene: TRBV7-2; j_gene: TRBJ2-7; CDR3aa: CASSSLAGVSYEQYF
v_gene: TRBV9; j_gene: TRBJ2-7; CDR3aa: CASSVGVRGEQYF
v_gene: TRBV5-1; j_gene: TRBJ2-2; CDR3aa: CASSPDRGWAGELFF
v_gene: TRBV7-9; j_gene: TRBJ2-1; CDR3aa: CASSLEGKRVSYNEQFF
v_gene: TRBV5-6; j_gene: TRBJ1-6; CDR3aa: CASSLGQASPLHF
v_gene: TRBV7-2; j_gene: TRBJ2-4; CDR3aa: CASRVTELAKNIQYF
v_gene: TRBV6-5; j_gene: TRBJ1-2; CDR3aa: CASSYTTGAVYGYTF
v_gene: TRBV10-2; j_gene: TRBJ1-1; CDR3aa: CASIGGGTEAFF
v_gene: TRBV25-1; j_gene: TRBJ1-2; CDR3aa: CASSEYGARPYGYTF
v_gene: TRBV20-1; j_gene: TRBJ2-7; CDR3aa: CSASSGVSSYEQYF